The next 2 T cell receptor beta chains were all read from a single sample in a study of OX40 agonist ivuxolimab in advanced cancers. Profiling relied on immunoSEQ multiplex PCR, and the TCRdb table lists in-frame clones only, not all of them. The table lists 20,000 to 25,000 clones, 77% of them singletons. Here the sequenced sample was CD4+ or CD8+ T cells sorted from blood, taken in a trial of the OX40 agonist ivuxolimab. Every receptor here comes from an adult with an advanced solid tumor such as melanoma, head and neck, liver or kidney cancer.

The chain joins TRBV5-5 to TRBJ1-5, with TRBD1 matching over 12 bases. CDR1 and CDR2 from the germline V gene are SGHKS and YYEKEE (reference sequence). The J segment lost 7 bases and the V segment lost 0 bases, leaving 8 bases of the junction unmatched. The CDR3 spans 17 residues. The CDR3 DNA reads TGTGCCAGCAGCTTGGCATGGGACAGGGGGCAGGGGCAGCCCCAGCATTTT. It yields the protein CASSLAWDRGQGQPQHF. The variable domain in full, with the rest retrieved from reference TRBV5-5 and TRBJ1-5, is DAGVTQSPTHLIKTRGQQVTLRCSPISGHKSVSWYQQVLGQGPQFIFQYYEKEERGRGNFPDRFSARQFPNYSSELNVNALLLGDSALYLCASSLAWDRGQGQPQHFGDGTRLSIL.

The V call is TRBV6-1, the J call TRBJ1-1; 8 bases align to TRBD1. CDR1 MNHNS and CDR2 SASEGT come from the germline V gene. This CDR3 has 15 residues. V was pared by 5 bases and J by 1 base, with 6 bases of the junction left unmatched. CDR3 in DNA: TGTGCCAGCAGTCAGTCCGGGACAGGGAACACTGAAGCTTTCTTT. Protein product: CASSQSGTGNTEAFF.